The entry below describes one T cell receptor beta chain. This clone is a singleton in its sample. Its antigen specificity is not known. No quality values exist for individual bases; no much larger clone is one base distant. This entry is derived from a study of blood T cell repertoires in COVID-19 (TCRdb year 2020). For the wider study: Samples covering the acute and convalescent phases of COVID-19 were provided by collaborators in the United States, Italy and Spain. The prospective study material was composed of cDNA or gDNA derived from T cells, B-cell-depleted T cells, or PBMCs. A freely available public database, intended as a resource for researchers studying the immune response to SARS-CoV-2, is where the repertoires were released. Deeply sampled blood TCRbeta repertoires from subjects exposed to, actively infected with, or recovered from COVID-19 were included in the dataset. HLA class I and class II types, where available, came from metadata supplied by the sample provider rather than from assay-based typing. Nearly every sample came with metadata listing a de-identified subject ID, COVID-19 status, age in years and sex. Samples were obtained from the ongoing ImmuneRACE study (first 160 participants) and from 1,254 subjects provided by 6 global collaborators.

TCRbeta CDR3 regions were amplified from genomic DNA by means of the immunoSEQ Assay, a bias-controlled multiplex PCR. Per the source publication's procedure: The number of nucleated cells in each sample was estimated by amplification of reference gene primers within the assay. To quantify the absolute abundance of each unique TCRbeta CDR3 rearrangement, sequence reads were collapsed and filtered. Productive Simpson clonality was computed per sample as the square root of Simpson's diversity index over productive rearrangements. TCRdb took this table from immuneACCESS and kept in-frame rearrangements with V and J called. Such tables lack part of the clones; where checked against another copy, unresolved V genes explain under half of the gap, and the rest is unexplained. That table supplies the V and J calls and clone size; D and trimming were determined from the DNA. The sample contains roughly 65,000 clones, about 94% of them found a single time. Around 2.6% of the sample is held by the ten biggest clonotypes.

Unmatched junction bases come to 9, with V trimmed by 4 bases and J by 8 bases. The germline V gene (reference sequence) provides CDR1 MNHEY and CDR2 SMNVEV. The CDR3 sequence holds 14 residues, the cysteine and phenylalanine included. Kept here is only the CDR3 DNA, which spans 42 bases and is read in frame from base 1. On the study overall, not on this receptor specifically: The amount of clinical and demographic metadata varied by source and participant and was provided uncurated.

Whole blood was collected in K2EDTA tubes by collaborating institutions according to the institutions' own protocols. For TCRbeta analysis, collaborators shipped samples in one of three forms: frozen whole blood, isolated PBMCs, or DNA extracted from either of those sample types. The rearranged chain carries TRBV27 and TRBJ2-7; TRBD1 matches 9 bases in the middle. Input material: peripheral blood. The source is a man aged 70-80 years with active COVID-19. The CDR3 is CASSSRTGDGKQYF. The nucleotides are TGTGCCAGCAGTTCCCGGACAGGGGACGGCAAGCAGTACTTC.